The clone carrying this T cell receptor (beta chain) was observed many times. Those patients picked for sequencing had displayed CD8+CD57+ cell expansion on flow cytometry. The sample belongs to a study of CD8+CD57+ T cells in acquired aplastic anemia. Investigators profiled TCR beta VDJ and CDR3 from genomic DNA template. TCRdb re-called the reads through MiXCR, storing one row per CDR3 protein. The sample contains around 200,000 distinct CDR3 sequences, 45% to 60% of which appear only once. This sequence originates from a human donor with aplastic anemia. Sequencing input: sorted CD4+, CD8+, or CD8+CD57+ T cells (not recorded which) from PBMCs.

The CDR3 sequence is CASSYFSSSLSDTQYF. As DNA, the CDR3 is TGTGCCAGCAGTTACTTCTCTAGTAGCCTCTCCGATACGCAGTATTTT. The V call is TRBV6-2 or TRBV6-3, the J call TRBJ2-3, with no clear D. Looked up from germline, CDR1 is MNHEY and CDR2 is SVGEGT. The CDR3 extends over 16 amino acids. Trimming stripped 1 base from V and 6 bases from J, with 17 bases between.